This TCR beta chain was captured in a study of patients and donors after allogeneic stem cell transplantation (TCRdb year 2020). Preparation of the library involved RT-PCR. For sequencing, a NextSeq 550 was employed. TCRdb trimmed public reads at Q25 via fastp, called clones via MiXCR and kept in-frame beta chains. Under each unique CDR3 protein, matching rows form one entry showing the most common genes and DNA. Present in this sample are approximately 250,000 distinct CDR3 sequences, roughly an eighth of which were seen just once. Of the sample, around 10% falls within the top ten clones. As concerns this clonotype: Its specific antigen is unknown. No per-base quality is available; no much larger clone lies one base away.

V and J are truncated by 2 bases and 3 bases respectively, leaving an intervening sequence of 11 bases. Reading from cysteine to phenylalanine, the CDR3 counts 15 amino acids. The CDR3 DNA has 45 bases and is translated from base 1. Looking up the germline V gene yields CDR1 MNHEY and CDR2 SVGAGI. This chain is built from TRBV6-5 and TRBJ2-1, with TRBD2 tentatively as D gene (6 bases match). Sequenced material: blood, either unsorted or a sorted T cell fraction (not recorded which). The source is a human donor who was either an allogeneic HSCT recipient or a stem cell or donor lymphocyte infusion donor (not recorded which). It is not recorded whose cells these are; they may come from a transplant donor. The DNA sequence is as follows: TGTGCCAGCAGTTACGTTGCGGGGAACTACAATGAGCAGTTCTTC. The encoded protein is CASSYVAGNYNEQFF.